The 15 T cell receptor beta chains below were found in one sample sequenced in a study of beta chain features in type 1 diabetes. TCRB transcripts that were expressed got sequenced, as all of the isolated RNA had been reverse transcribed. Using immunoSEQ multiplex PCR, the repertoire was profiled, and TCRdb retains in-frame clones only, with some absent. The repertoire holds 400,000 to 600,000 clones, with approximately 30% as singletons. Sequencing used naive CD4+ T cells from blood. These receptors were taken from a man in his late teens or twenties in good health.

The gene calls are TRBV2 and TRBJ2-6; no firm D call. The length of the CDR3 is 15 residues. CDR1 and CDR2 from the germline V gene are SNHLY and FYNNEI. Between the trimmed V and J ends, which lost 7 bases and 4 bases, there was a span of 14 bases. The CDR3 DNA follows: TGTGCCAGCAAGGCCCTTAACGGAGGGGCCAACGTCCTGACTTTC. As protein: CASKALNGGANVLTF.

The chain combines TRBV28 with TRBJ2-7; TRBD2 agrees at 13 bases. CDR1 MDHEN and CDR2 SYDVKM come from the germline V gene. The CDR3 loop spans 15 amino acids. J gave up 4 bases and V 5 bases, and 5 bases lay outside the gene matches. The CDR3 coding sequence is TGTGCCAGCAGTAGGACTAGCGGGAGTGGGTACGAGCAGTACTTC. Residues: CASSRTSGSGYEQYF.

This rearrangement joins TRBV9 to TRBJ2-7; possible D gene TRBD1, 5 bases. The germline V gene has CDR1 SGDLS and CDR2 YYNGEE. The germline V and J ends were trimmed by 3 bases and 0 bases, with 10 bases remaining between them. This CDR3 region has 14 residues. This chain's CDR3 is CASSATGSSYEQYF. CDR3 DNA sequence: TGTGCCAGCAGCGCTACAGGCAGCTCCTACGAGCAGTACTTC.

This clone was detected a few times. The CDR3 nucleotides are TGTGCCAGCAGTTACTTAGGGAGGGAGGCAGATACGCAGTATTTT. It translates to CASSYLGREADTQYF. The gene calls are TRBV6-5 and TRBJ2-3; 7 nucleotides line up with TRBD2. Germline V gives CDR1 MNHEY, CDR2 SVGAGI. The CDR3 loop spans 15 amino acids. V dropped 1 base and J dropped 4; count of bases not matched to a gene: 5.

This clone was detected only a few times. The chain carries TRBV5-1 and TRBJ2-2; the D is unclear. The V gene's germline CDR1 is SGHRS and CDR2 YFSETQ. Trimming pared 0 bases from V and 7 bases from J, leaving 7 bases between. The CDR3 consists of 13 residues. CDR3 protein: CASSLALGGELFF. As DNA, the CDR3 is TGCGCCAGCAGCTTGGCCCTGGGCGGGGAGCTGTTTTTT.

This chain uses TRBV29-1 with TRBJ2-1; 10 bases agree with TRBD2. The germline CDR1 and CDR2 sequences are SQVTM and ANQGSEA. The CDR3 covers 14 residues. After removal of 6 bases from V and 0 bases from J, the junction contained 2 bases not matched to a gene. The CDR3 DNA sequence: TGCAGCGTCTCTAGCGGGAGCTCCTACAATGAGCAGTTCTTC. It codes for CSVSSGSSYNEQFF.

This clone was seen a few times. The gene calls are TRBV7-9 and TRBJ2-7, with D perhaps matching TRBD2 (6 bases). V was cut by 5 bases and J by 5 bases, with 10 bases left in between. The CDR3 totals 12 residues. CDR1 is SEHNR and CDR2 is FQNEAQ in the germline V gene (reference sequence). Written as DNA, the CDR3 is TGTGCCAGCAGCCGGTGGGAGGACGAGCAGTACTTC. Translated: CASSRWEDEQYF.

This clone was seen once. The chain employs TRBV27 and TRBJ2-5; 7 nucleotides match TRBD1. The trim removed 2 bases at V and 5 bases at J, leaving 14 bases unmatched. Germline CDR1 reads MNHEY; CDR2 reads SMNVEV (reference sequence). The CDR3 contains 17 residues. The CDR3: CASSLTPNRGGHETQYF. The CDR3, as DNA: TGTGCCAGCAGTTTAACCCCTAACAGGGGTGGGCACGAGACCCAGTACTTC.

V and J are TRBV11-1 and TRBJ2-1; D is possibly TRBD2 (6 bases). Per the germline V gene, CDR1 is SGHAT and CDR2 is FQDESV (reference sequence). The CDR3 is made up of 16 amino acids. V lost 5 bases and J 0 bases, leaving 14 bases between the germline ends. CDR3 sequence reads: CASSPSGSSSYNEQFF. The CDR3 region has the DNA TGTGCCAGCAGCCCAAGCGGGTCGAGCTCCTACAATGAGCAGTTCTTC.

Details on this clone: The same CDR3 also results from other DNA sequences found in this sample. The V gene is TRBV28, the J gene TRBJ2-1, with unresolved D. The CDR3 extends over 11 amino acids. Looked up from germline, CDR1 is MDHEN and CDR2 is SYDVKM. Trimming cost V 6 bases and J 3 bases, with 3 bases left between them. DNA of the CDR3: TGTGCCAGCAGCTTCTACAATGAGCAGTTCTTC. Protein: CASSFYNEQFF. The variable domain in full, with the rest retrieved from reference TRBV28 and TRBJ2-1, is DVKVTQSSRYLVKRTGEKVFLECVQDMDHENMFWYRQDPGLGLRLIYFSYDVKMKEKGDIPEGYSVSREKKERFSLILESASTNQTSMYLCASSFYNEQFFGPGTRLTVL.

This clone came up a few times. The chain employs TRBV30 and TRBJ2-2; 9 bases agree with TRBD2. Germline V gene data show CDR1 as GTSNPN and CDR2 as SVGIG (reference sequence). With V trimmed by 5 bases and J by 1 base, 2 bases remained unmatched. This CDR3 spans 14 amino acids. CDR3 nucleotides: TGTGCCTGGCGTAGCGGGAGGAACACCGGGGAGCTGTTTTTT. Its protein is CAWRSGRNTGELFF.

The rearrangement uses TRBV11-2 and TRBJ2-3, with a weak D call TRBD2 (5 bases). Between the trimmed V and J ends, which lost 5 bases and 3 bases, there was a span of 18 bases. This CDR3 has 16 residues. Germline CDR1 reads SGHAT; CDR2 reads FQNNGV. The CDR3 here is CASSPRGAERTDTQYF. CDR3 nucleotides: TGTGCCAGCAGCCCCCGGGGAGCGGAGCGGACAGATACGCAGTATTTT. The variable domain in full, with the rest retrieved from reference TRBV11-2 and TRBJ2-3, is EAGVAQSPRYKIIEKRQSVAFWCNPISGHATLYWYQQILGQGPKLLIQFQNNGVVDDSQLPKDRFSAERLKGVDSTLKIQPAKLEDSAVYLCASSPRGAERTDTQYFGPGTRLTVL.

V is TRBV30 and J is TRBJ1-2; D is perhaps TRBD1 (5 bases). Trimming removed 4 bases from V and 4 bases from J, with 16 bases in between. The germline CDR1 and CDR2 sequences are GTSNPN and SVGIG (reference sequence). There are 14 residues in the CDR3. CDR3 residues: CAWTPGTTFYGYTF. The CDR3 DNA is TGTGCCTGGACCCCCGGGACGACCTTCTATGGCTACACCTTC.

This chain links TRBV28 with TRBJ2-5; D is possibly TRBD1 or TRBD2 (6 bases each). The germline V gene encodes CDR1 MDHEN and CDR2 SYDVKM. Trimming left V 8 bases short and J 6 bases short, with 16 bases between. The CDR3 length is 13 residues. The CDR3 loop is CASRGAGAKTQYF. CDR3 sequence (DNA): TGTGCCAGCCGCGGGGCAGGGGCGAAGACCCAGTACTTC.

The V gene is TRBV5-4, the J gene TRBJ2-5; D remains unclear. The V end lost 2 bases, the J end lost 2 bases, and 4 bases lay between the germline ends. This CDR3 is 12 amino acids long. CDR1 SGHNT and CDR2 YYREEE come from the germline V gene (reference sequence). CDR3 amino acids: CASSFSQETQYF. CDR3 in DNA: TGTGCCAGCAGCTTCTCTCAAGAGACCCAGTACTTC. Using reference TRBV5-4 and TRBJ2-5 for the parts outside the CDR3, the full variable domain is ETGVTQSPTHLIKTRGQQVTLRCSSQSGHNTVSWYQQALGQGPQFIFQYYREEENGRGNFPPRFSGLQFPNYSSELNVNALELDDSALYLCASSFSQETQYFGPGTRLLVL.